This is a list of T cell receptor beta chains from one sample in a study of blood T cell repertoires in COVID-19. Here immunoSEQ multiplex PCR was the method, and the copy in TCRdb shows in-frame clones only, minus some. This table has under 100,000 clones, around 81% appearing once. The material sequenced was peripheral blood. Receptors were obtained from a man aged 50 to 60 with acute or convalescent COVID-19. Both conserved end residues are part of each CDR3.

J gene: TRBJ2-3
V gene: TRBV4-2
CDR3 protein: CASSQDPASGQTDTQYF

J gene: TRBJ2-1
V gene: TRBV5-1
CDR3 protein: CASSPWTGGLNNEQFF

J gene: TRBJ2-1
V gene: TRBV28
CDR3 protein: CASSFGTANSYNEQFF

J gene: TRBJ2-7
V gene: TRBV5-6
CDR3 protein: CASSSGASSYEQYF

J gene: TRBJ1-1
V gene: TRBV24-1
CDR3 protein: CATSGEQGTEAFF

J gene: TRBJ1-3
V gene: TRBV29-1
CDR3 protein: CSVDTGGGNTIYF

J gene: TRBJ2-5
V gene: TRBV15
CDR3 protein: CATSRDVSPGAGTQYF

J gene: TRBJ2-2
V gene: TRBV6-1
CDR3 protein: CASSEGLAGAGGELFF

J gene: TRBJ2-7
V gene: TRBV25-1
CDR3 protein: CASSDGTSGYEQYF

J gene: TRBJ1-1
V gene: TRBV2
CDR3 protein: CASRLGQTEAFF

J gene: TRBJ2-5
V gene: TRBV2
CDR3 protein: CASSEGSGGNQETQYF

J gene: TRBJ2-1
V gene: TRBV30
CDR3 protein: CAGILAGIYNEQFF

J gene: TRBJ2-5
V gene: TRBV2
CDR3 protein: CAREILAGVETQYF

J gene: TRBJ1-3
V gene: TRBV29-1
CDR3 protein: CSGGHTSGNTIYF

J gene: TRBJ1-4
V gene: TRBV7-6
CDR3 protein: CASSLVPGQGGLNEKLFF

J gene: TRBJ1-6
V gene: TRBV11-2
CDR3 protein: CASSFLGQGASPLHF

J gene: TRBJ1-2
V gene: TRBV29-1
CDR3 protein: CSVGDKNYGYTF

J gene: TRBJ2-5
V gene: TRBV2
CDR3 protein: CASSGQGGTQYF

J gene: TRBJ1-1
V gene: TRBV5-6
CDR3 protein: CASSLGNRGSDTEAFF

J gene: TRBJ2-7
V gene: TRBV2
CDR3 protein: CASSYLPAGQGAGEQYF

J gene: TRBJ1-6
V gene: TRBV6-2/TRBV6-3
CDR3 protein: CASSTDRDQFGSPLHF

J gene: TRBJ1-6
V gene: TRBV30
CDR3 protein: CAWALSGDSPLHF

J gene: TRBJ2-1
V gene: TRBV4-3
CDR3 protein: CASSQDLTTSAAYNEQFF

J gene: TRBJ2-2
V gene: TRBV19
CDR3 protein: CASSLGATNTGELFF

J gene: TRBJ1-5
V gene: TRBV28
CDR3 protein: CASSLPRGGQVGNQPQHF

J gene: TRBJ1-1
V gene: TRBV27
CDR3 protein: CASNLKRGTEAFF

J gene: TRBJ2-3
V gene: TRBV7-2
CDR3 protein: CASSLGGGFTDTQYF

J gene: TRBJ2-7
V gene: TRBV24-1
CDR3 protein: CATSDLTGGNGEQYF

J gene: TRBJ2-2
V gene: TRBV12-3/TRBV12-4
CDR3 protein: CASSQGAGELFF

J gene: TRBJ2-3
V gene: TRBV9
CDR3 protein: CASSFSGRAESTDTQYF

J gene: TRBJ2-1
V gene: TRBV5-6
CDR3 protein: CASSLALAGTYNEQFF

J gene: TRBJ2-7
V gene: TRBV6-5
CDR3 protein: CASSYGTGGYEQYF

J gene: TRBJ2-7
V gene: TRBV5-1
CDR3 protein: CASSRAGGLRYEQYF

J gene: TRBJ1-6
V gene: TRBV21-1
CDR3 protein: CASSKDGDSKNSPLHF

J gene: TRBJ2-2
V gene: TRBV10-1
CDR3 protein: CASSGWEDTGELFF

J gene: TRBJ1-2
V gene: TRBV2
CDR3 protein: CASSDTSTGGNYGYTF

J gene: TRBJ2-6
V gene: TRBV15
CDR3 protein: CATSSRGSGANVLTF